This TCR beta chain derives from a study of T cell responses to AZD1222 COVID-19 vaccine. The study's findings and limits: Among those given AZD1222, only five or six were seropositive at baseline. Clonal diversity was possibly underestimated, and white British individuals and females predominated among donors.

This table comes from immunoSEQ multiplex PCR, and its TCRdb copy is limited to in-frame clones, with some not included. This table has about 67,000 clones, around 82% appearing once. Second doses at about 4 or about 12 weeks were pooled. This clone has only one observation. The antigen remains undetermined. Trimming cost V 5 bases and J 10 bases, with 13 bases left between them. CDR3 length equals 13 residues. The V gene's germline CDR1 is SGHKS and CDR2 YYEKEE (reference sequence). The chain recombines TRBV5-5 with TRBJ1-6; maybe TRBD1 (6 bases). The clonotype was recovered from an adult who received the AZD1222 COVID-19 vaccine. The sequences come from peripheral blood, collected 28 days after the second AZD1222 dose. This CDR3 reads CASRLQGFSPLHF. The DNA of the CDR3 is TGTGCCAGCAGATTACAGGGATTCTCACCCCTCCACTTT.